Listed below are T cell receptor beta chains from one sample, sequenced in a study of T-cell reconstitution after alpha-beta-depleted transplantation in children. In TCRdb, the PCR reads were re-called with MiXCR into one record per CDR3 protein. The sample consists of some 840,000 distinct CDR3 sequences, around 17% of them appearing once. The sequenced sample was PBMCs, mostly from graft donor cells, obtained 360 days after TCRalphabeta/CD19-depleted stem cell transplant. These receptors originate from a male patient aged 10 to 17 who had a stem cell transplant for acute lymphoblastic leukemia, so the T cells may come from the graft donor. Both conserved end residues are part of each CDR3.

>18|TRBV20-1|TRBJ2-7
CSAREMGLAGGKMYEQYF
>16|TRBV5-1|TRBJ2-7
CASSLSGRSLSYEQHF
>17|TRBV3-1|TRBJ2-3
CASSQDLISGSTDTQYF
>15|TRBV7-2|TRBJ2-1
CASSGSGRRGNEQFF
>16|TRBV5-1|TRBJ2-6
CASSLPLDSGANVLTF
>14|TRBV5-1|TRBJ2-5
CASSRGRTQETQYF
>12|TRBV18|TRBJ1-3
CASSRDQNTIYF
>13|TRBV13|TRBJ2-7
CASSLVGLNEQYF
>15|TRBV5-1|TRBJ2-3
CASAQEPRGLDTQYF
>12|TRBV20-1|TRBJ2-7
CSADRQLYEQYF
>11|TRBV12-3/TRBV12-4|TRBJ2-1
CASDLGNEQFF
>15|TRBV7-8|TRBJ2-7
CASSLLSGPSYEQYF
>15|TRBV28|TRBJ2-7
CASGPLEPVLYEQYF
>15|TRBV5-1|TRBJ2-6
CASSLVASGANVLTF
>14|TRBV4-2|TRBJ1-5
CASSPVESNQPQHF
>15|TRBV5-1|TRBJ1-1
CASSLAGEGYTEAFF
>15|TRBV5-1|TRBJ2-1
CASSLREASYNEQFF
>16|TRBV7-2|TRBJ2-5
CASSLAFVSGLETQYF
>15|TRBV18|TRBJ1-1
CASSPGQDGNTEAFF
>14|TRBV27|TRBJ2-7
CASSLSLGSYEQYF
>14|TRBV7-9|TRBJ1-5
CASRRDQGFQPQHF
>16|TRBV9|TRBJ2-1
CASSVEGTSGPWEQFF
>17|TRBV4-1|TRBJ2-1
CASSLNTGLAGNNEQFF
>22|TRBV7-1|TRBJ2-1
CASSSRRQTSGRALVKYNEQFF
>17|TRBV5-1|TRBJ2-1
CASSLVSQGLGIKEQFF
>14|TRBV29-1|TRBJ2-1
CSVWPQTSYNEQFF
>15|TRBV5-1|TRBJ1-5
CASSLVAGSNQPQHF